This TCR beta chain was recovered during a study of T-cell memory formation after mild COVID-19. Regarding the study as a whole: Memory sampled before infection contained some responding clones, suggesting cross-reactive memory joined.

In TCRdb, the 5' RACE reads were re-called with MiXCR into one record per CDR3 protein. The sample holds about 430,000 distinct CDR3 sequences, about a sixth seen once. Worth noting for this clonotype: The target antigen is unknown.

Looked up from germline, CDR1 is SGHTA and CDR2 is FQGTGA. The CDR3 is made up of 15 amino acids. V gave up 0 bases and J gave up 5 bases, with 13 bases separating them. This clonotype was sampled from a man aged 18 to 30 who had mild COVID-19 (a few samples of this study predate the infection). Cell type and time point are not known. Sequencing input: PBMCs or a T cell subset sorted from them (not recorded which). This chain links TRBV7-3 with TRBJ2-5, with D possibly being TRBD2 (6 bases). This CDR3 reads CASSLTSSVGETQYF. DNA for the CDR3: TGTGCCAGCAGCTTAACGTCTAGCGTAGGGGAGACCCAGTACTTC.